Sequencing of this TCR beta chain was carried out in a study of blood T cell repertoires in COVID-19. Study summary: The United States, Italy and Spain were the sources of the acute and convalescent COVID-19 samples. The cDNA or gDNA used as material had been derived from T cells, B-cell-depleted T cells, or PBMCs.

V trimming: 0 bases; J trimming: 7 bases; junction bases outside the gene matches: 3. The germline V gene has CDR1 GTSNPN and CDR2 SVGIG (reference sequence). The CDR3 has 13 residues. Under the authors' procedure: Estimated nucleated cell counts came from reference gene primer amplification. Repertoires were generated with immunoSEQ multiplex PCR, while TCRdb's copy carries only in-frame clones and drops some. From that table come the V and J calls and clone size; the DNA was used to work out D and trimming. The sample has about 490,000 clones, around 85% seen once. This clonotype was obtained from a human donor in a cohort sampled during active COVID-19. This chain uses TRBV30 with TRBJ1-3; TRBD1 aligns across 7 bases. The material sequenced was peripheral blood. CDR3 bases: TGTGCCTGGAGTGTAGGACAGGCGAACACCATATATTTT. Translating gives CAWSVGQANTIYF. Complete variable domain (other parts from reference TRBV30 and TRBJ1-3): SQTIHQWPATLVQPVGSPLSLECTVEGTSNPNLYWYRQAAGRGLQLLFYSVGIGQISSEVPQNLSASRPQDRQFILSSKKLLLSDSGFYLCAWSVGQANTIYFGEGSWLTVV.